This T cell receptor beta chain was recorded in a study of T cell changes during pregnancy in multiple sclerosis. Trimming removed 0 bases from V and 2 bases from J, with 5 bases in between. The germline gives CDR1 SGHRS, CDR2 YFSETQ. This CDR3 region has 13 residues. Here immunoSEQ multiplex PCR was the method, and the copy in TCRdb shows in-frame clones only, minus some. The table includes tens of thousands of clones, 87% detected once. The sequenced sample was CD4+ T cells from peripheral blood mononuclear cells, obtained after pregnancy. The clonotype originates from a female donor with multiple sclerosis, enrolled in a pregnancy study. The chain employs TRBV5-1 and TRBJ1-2; D is unresolved. For the CDR3, the DNA is TGCGCCAGCAGCTTGGCGGGGAACTATGGCTACACCTTC. It translates to CASSLAGNYGYTF.